This T cell receptor (beta chain) was captured by sequencing in a study of blood T cell repertoires in COVID-19. This table comes from immunoSEQ multiplex PCR, and its TCRdb copy is limited to in-frame clones, with some not included. The table includes about 390,000 clones, approximately 90% detected once. The CDR3 has 16 residues. Germline lookup yields CDR1 MNHEY and CDR2 SMNVEV (reference sequence). V shed 5 bases and J shed 3 bases, with 14 bases lying between them. This chain connects TRBV27 to TRBJ1-6, with D tentatively TRBD1 (5 bases). The sequenced sample consisted of PBMCs or T cells enriched from blood (not recorded which). This TCR derives from a woman aged 50 to 65 who had recovered from COVID-19. The CDR3 reads CASSKQALLYNSPLHF. The CDR3 DNA sequence: TGTGCCAGCAGTAAACAGGCCTTACTCTATAATTCACCCCTCCACTTT.